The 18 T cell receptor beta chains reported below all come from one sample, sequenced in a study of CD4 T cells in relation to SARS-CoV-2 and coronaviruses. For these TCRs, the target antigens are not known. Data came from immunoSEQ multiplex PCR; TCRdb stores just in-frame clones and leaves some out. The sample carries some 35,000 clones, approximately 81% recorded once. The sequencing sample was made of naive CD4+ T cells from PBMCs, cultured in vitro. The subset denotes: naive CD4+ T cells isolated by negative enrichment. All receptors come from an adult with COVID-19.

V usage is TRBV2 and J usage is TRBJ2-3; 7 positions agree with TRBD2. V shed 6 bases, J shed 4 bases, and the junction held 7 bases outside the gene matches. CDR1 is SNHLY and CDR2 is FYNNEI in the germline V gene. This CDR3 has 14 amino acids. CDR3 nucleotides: TGTGCCAGCAGAACTAGCGCGGGACCAGATACGCAGTATTTT. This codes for CASRTSAGPDTQYF.

Written as DNA, the CDR3 is TGCGCCAGCAGCTTGGTGCAGGTGCTCGGCGGGAGGGCCGGCTACGAGCAGTACTTC. Protein product: CASSLVQVLGGRAGYEQYF. The chain carries TRBV5-1 and TRBJ2-7; 9 positions agree with TRBD2. V gave up 0 bases and J gave up 3 bases; unmatched junction bases: 16. The CDR3 is 19 residues long. In germline, CDR1 is SGHRS, CDR2 YFSETQ.

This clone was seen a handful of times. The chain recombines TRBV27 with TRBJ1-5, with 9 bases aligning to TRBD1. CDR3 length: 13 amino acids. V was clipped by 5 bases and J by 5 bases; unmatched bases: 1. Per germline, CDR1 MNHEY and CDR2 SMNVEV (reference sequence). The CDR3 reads CASSGDRDQPQHF. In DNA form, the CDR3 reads TGTGCCAGCAGTGGGGACAGGGATCAGCCCCAGCATTTT.

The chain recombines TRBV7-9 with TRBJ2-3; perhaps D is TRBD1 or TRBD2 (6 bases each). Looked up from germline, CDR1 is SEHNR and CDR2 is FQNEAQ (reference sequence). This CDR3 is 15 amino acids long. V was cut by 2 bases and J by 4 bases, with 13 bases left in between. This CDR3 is CASSLRGAFADTQYF. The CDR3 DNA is TGTGCCAGCAGCTTAAGGGGGGCGTTCGCAGATACGCAGTATTTT.

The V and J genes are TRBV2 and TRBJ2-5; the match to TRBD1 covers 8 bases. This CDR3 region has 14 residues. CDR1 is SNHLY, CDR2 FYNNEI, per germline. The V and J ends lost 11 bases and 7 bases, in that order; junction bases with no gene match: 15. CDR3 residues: CAGRPGQDFGTQYF. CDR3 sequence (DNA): TGTGCCGGCCGTCCGGGACAGGATTTCGGGACCCAGTACTTC.

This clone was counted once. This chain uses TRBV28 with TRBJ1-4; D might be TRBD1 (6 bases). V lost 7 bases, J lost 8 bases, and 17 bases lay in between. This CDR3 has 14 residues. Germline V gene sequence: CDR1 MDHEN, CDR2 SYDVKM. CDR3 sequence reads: CASMGARGKEKLFF. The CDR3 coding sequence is TGTGCCAGCATGGGGGCCCGGGGGAAGGAAAAACTGTTTTTT.

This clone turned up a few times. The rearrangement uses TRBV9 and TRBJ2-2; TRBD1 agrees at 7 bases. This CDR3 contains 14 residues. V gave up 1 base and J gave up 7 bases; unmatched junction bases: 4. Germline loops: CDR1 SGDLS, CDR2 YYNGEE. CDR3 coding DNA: TGTGCCAGCAGCGTATGGACAGGCAGCGGGGAGCTGTTTTTT. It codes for CASSVWTGSGELFF.

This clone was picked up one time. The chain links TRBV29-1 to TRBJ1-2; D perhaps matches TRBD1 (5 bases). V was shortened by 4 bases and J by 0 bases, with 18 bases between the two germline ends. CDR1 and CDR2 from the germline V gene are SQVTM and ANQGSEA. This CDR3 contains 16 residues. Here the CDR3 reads CSVGPGRGSSNYGYTF. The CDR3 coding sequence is TGCAGCGTTGGGCCCGGGAGGGGATCCTCTAACTATGGCTACACCTTC.

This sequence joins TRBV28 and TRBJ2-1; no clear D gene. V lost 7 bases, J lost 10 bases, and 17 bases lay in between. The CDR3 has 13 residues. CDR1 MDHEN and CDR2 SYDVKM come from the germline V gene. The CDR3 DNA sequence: TGTGCCAGCACATCGGTCCGGGCCAGCGAGCAGTTCTTC. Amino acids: CASTSVRASEQFF.

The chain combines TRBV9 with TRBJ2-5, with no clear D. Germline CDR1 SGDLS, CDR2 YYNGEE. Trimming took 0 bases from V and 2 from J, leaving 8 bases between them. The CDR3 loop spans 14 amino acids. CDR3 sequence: CASSVAPEQETQYF. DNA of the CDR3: TGTGCCAGCAGCGTAGCGCCGGAGCAAGAGACCCAGTACTTC.

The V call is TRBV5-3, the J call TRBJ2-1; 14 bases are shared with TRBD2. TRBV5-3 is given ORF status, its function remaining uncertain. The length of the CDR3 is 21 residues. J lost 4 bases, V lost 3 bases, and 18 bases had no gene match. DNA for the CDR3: TGTGCCAGAAGCTCGCCGACTAGCGGGAGGGCGAAGAGGTCTAGATACAATGAGCAGTTCTTC. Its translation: CARSSPTSGRAKRSRYNEQFF.

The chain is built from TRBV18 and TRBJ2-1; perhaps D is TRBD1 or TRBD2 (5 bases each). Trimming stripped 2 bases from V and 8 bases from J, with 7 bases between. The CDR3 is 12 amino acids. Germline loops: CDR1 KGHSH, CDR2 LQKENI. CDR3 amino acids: CASSPGGDEQFF. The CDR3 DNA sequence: TGTGCCAGCTCACCAGGGGGTGATGAGCAGTTCTTC. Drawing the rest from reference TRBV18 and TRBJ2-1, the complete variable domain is NAGVMQNPRHLVRRRGQEARLRCSPMKGHSHVYWYRQLPEEGLKFMVYLQKENIIDESGMPKERFSAEFPKEGPSILRIQQVVRGDSAAYFCASSPGGDEQFFGPGTRLTVL.

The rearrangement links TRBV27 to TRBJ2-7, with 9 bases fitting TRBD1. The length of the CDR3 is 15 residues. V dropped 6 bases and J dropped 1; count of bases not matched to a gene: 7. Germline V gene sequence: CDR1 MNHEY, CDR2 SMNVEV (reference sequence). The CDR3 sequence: CASSSKGQGSYEQYF. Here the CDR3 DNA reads TGTGCCAGCAGCTCGAAGGGACAGGGATCCTACGAGCAGTACTTC.

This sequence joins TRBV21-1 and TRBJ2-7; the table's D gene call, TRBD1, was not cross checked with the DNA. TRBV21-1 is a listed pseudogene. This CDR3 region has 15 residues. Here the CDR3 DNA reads TGTGCCAGGGCTACACAGGGCCGGACAGCCTACGAGCAGTACTTC. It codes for CARATQGRTAYEQYF.

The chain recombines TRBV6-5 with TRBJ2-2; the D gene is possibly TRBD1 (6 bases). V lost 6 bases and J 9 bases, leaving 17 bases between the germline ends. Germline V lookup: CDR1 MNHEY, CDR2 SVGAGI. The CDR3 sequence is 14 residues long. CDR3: CASRSITGSRELFF. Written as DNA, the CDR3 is TGTGCCAGCAGGAGTATCACAGGGAGCAGGGAGCTGTTTTTT.

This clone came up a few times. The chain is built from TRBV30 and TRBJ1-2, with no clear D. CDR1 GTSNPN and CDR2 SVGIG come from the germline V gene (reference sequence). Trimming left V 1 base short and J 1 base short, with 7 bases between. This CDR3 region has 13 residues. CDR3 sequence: CAWSATFNYGYTF. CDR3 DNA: TGTGCCTGGAGTGCAACATTTAACTATGGCTACACCTTC.

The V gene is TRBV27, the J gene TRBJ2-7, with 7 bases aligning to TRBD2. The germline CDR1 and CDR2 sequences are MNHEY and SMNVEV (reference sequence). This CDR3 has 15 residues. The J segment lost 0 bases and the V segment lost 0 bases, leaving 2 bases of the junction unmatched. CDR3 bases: TGTGCCAGCAGTTTATCGGAGCGGGGCTCCTACGAGCAGTACTTC. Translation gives CASSLSERGSYEQYF.

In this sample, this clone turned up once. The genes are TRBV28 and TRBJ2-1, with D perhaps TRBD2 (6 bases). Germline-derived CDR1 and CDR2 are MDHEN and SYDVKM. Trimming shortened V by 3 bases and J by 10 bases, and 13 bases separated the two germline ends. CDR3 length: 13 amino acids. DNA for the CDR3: TGTGCCAGCAGTTTTCCCACTAGCCCCGAGCAGTTCTTC. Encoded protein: CASSFPTSPEQFF.